This T cell receptor (beta chain) was captured in a study of T cells expressing NK-cell markers. This CDR3 has 13 residues. CDR1 DFQATT and CDR2 SNEGSKA come from the germline V gene (reference sequence). Reprocessing the 5' RACE reads, TCRdb reports a single entry for every CDR3 protein and omits DNA. The record lists 300,000 to 450,000 distinct CDR3 sequences, of which the ten most abundant hold roughly 5.5%. The chain couples TRBV20-1 to TRBJ2-3. The source is a man between 18 and 69 years old in good health. The source material was blood T cells: a sorted CD56 or NKG2C T cell subset, CD4+ or CD8+ T cells, or bulk PBMC T cells (not recorded which). CDR3 sequence reads: CSGTPNPLDTQYF.